The subject of this entry is one TCR beta chain. The antigen is undetermined. This sample was taken from a study of T cell responses to AZD1222 COVID-19 vaccine. Overall study findings and caveats: Once two AZD1222 doses were given, Spike-specific TCR breadth and depth went up. Clonal diversity was possibly underestimated, and the donors were mostly white British, with more females.

This CDR3 region has 13 residues. From germline, CDR1 is SQVTM and CDR2 ANQGSEA. Trimming shortened V by 6 bases and J by 4 bases, and 15 bases separated the two germline ends. TCRdb's table, derived via immunoSEQ multiplex PCR, lists solely in-frame clones and lacks some. This sample has 100,000 to 150,000 clones; roughly 93% occur once, and the top ten carry around 1%. The starting material was peripheral blood, obtained 28 days after the second AZD1222 dose. The gene calls are TRBV29-1 and TRBJ1-1; the D is unclear. The sequence was obtained from an adult who received the AZD1222 COVID-19 vaccine. The CDR3 reads CSVDPTVTTEAFF. The CDR3 bases are TGCAGCGTCGATCCTACCGTAACCACTGAAGCTTTCTTT. The complete variable domain, with remaining parts taken from reference TRBV29-1 and TRBJ1-1, reads SAVISQKPSRDICQRGTSLTIQCQVDSQVTMMFWYRQQPGQSLTLIATANQGSEATYESGFVIDKFPISRPNLTFSTLTVSNMSPEDSSIYLCSVDPTVTTEAFFGQGTRLTVV.